A single sample is the source of the 16 T cell receptor beta chains below, sequenced in a study of cytomegalovirus exposure and HLA in healthy donors. Clones were sequenced by immunoSEQ multiplex PCR, and TCRdb holds only the in-frame ones, with some missing. The data show fewer than 90,000 clones, about 96% seen once. The specimen was PBMCs. These receptors were collected from a man between 18 and 35 years old in good health and CMV-seropositive.

The chain employs TRBV6-5 and TRBJ2-5, with TRBD1 as a possible D gene (6 bases). Trimming pared 1 base from V and 5 bases from J, leaving 11 bases between. The CDR3 runs 14 residues. Germline V gene data show CDR1 as MNHEY and CDR2 as SVGAGI. In nucleotides, the CDR3 is TGTGCCAGCAGTTACTTGGGGGCCGGGGAGACCCAGTACTTC. Its translation is CASSYLGAGETQYF.

CDR3 residues: CASSDSSGRVSEQYF. For the CDR3, the DNA is TGTGCCAGCAGCGACTCTAGCGGGAGGGTCTCCGAGCAGTACTTC. J is TRBJ2-7 and V is TRBV9; 12 bases match TRBD2. Germline CDR1 and CDR2: SGDLS and YYNGEE. V was clipped by 3 bases and J by 6 bases; unmatched bases: 7. The CDR3 spans 15 residues.

The rearrangement links TRBV13 to TRBJ2-2; D gene uncertain. CDR3 size: 14 residues. CDR1 PRHDT and CDR2 FYEKMQ come from the germline V gene (reference sequence). The V end lost 2 bases, the J end lost 0 bases, and 4 bases lay between the germline ends. In DNA, the CDR3 is TGTGCCAGCAGCTTACCTTCGAACACCGGGGAGCTGTTTTTT. Protein sequence: CASSLPSNTGELFF.

This chain uses TRBV15 with TRBJ1-4; D uncertain. CDR1 and CDR2 (germline): LNHNV, YYDKDF (reference sequence). Trimming took off 3 bases at V and 14 bases at J, with 22 bases between the two ends. The CDR3 length is 15 residues. Written as DNA, the CDR3 is TGTGCCACCAGCAGTGAAACTAGGCCCCCCACCATGCTGTTTTTT. Translating it yields CATSSETRPPTMLFF.

This sequence joins TRBV6-5 and TRBJ2-3; D is ambiguous. The CDR3 totals 12 residues. Germline assignment: CDR1 MNHEY and CDR2 SVGAGI. Trimming removed 6 bases from V and 5 bases from J, with 9 bases in between. This chain's CDR3 is CASRRPGDTQYF. The CDR3 DNA follows: TGTGCCAGCAGACGCCCCGGAGATACGCAGTATTTT.

The V call is TRBV6-5, the J call TRBJ2-7; TRBD1 matches 9 bases. Germline CDR1 is MNHEY and CDR2 is SVGAGI. There are 13 residues in the CDR3. V shed 10 bases and J 5 bases; nucleotides not matched to a gene: 9. Here the CDR3 reads CATSRDRVHEQYF. Written as DNA, the CDR3 is TGTGCCACGTCCCGGGACAGGGTTCACGAGCAGTACTTC.

This chain links TRBV18 with TRBJ2-7; 10 nucleotides agree with TRBD2. The V and J ends lost 3 bases and 3 bases, in that order; junction bases with no gene match: 5. This CDR3 has 15 residues. Germline-derived CDR1 and CDR2 are KGHSH and LQKENI. CDR3 DNA: TGTGCCAGCTCACCGGGGGCTAGCGGGAGCTACGAGCAGTACTTC. Its protein product is CASSPGASGSYEQYF.

The chain carries TRBV19 and TRBJ1-5; D is uncertain. Germline CDR1 is LNHDA and CDR2 is SQIVND (reference sequence). The CDR3 spans 16 residues. Trimming shortened V by 1 base and J by 2 bases, and 12 bases separated the two germline ends. CDR3 sequence (DNA): TGTGCCAGTAGTATAGCCCCGGGATCGGGCAATCAGCCCCAGCATTTT. Protein sequence: CASSIAPGSGNQPQHF.

The rearrangement joins TRBV30 to TRBJ2-3, with 7 nucleotides matching TRBD1. Germline V gene sequence: CDR1 GTSNPN, CDR2 SVGIG (reference sequence). The junction had 5 bases not matched to a gene; V was cut back by 4 bases and J by 4 bases. The CDR3 consists of 13 residues. For the CDR3, the DNA is TGTGCCTGGAAAAGGCAGGGGGCAGATACGCAGTATTTT. Residues: CAWKRQGADTQYF.

J is TRBJ2-7 and V is TRBV25-1; 7 bases match TRBD1. V shed 7 bases, J shed 2 bases, and the junction held 5 bases outside the gene matches. Germline V gives CDR1 MGHDK, CDR2 SYGVNS. CDR3 length equals 13 residues. CDR3 in amino acids: CASTGTDTYEQYF. The CDR3 DNA reads TGTGCCAGCACCGGGACAGATACCTACGAGCAGTACTTC.

The CDR3 loop is CASSAETVNYGYTF. In DNA, the CDR3 is TGTGCCAGCAGTGCCGAGACAGTTAACTATGGCTACACCTTC. The rearrangement joins TRBV2 to TRBJ1-2; D perhaps matches TRBD1 (5 bases). CDR1 is SNHLY and CDR2 is FYNNEI in the germline V gene. V was pared by 4 bases and J by 1 base, with 10 bases between. The CDR3 has 14 amino acids.

The chain employs TRBV5-1 and TRBJ2-7, with TRBD1 identical over 8 bases. There are 15 residues in the CDR3. From germline, CDR1 is SGHRS and CDR2 YFSETQ. V dropped 5 bases and J dropped 5; count of bases not matched to a gene: 12. The CDR3 region has the DNA TGCGCCAGCAGATCCGCAGGGGGCGCTGAAAACGAGCAGTACTTC. Translating it yields CASRSAGGAENEQYF.

The gene calls are TRBV29-1 and TRBJ2-5, with D possibly being TRBD2 (6 bases). V dropped 0 bases and J dropped 4 bases, with 18 bases sitting between them. The CDR3 has 16 residues. CDR1 and CDR2 from the germline V gene are SQVTM and ANQGSEA. The CDR3 DNA is TGCAGCGTTGAAGACCCCCTAGCGTTTGTCGGAGAGACCCAGTACTTC. Protein sequence: CSVEDPLAFVGETQYF.

This sequence joins TRBV5-6 and TRBJ2-7; 10 bases align to TRBD1. Unmatched junction bases numbered 13, after V lost 4 bases and J lost 0 bases. CDR3 length: 18 amino acids. CDR1 and CDR2 from the germline V gene are SGHDT and YYEEEE. This CDR3 reads CASSHTLGTGAFSYEQYF. The CDR3 DNA follows: TGTGCCAGCAGCCATACCCTCGGGACAGGGGCATTCTCCTACGAGCAGTACTTC.

The V call is TRBV10-1, the J call TRBJ2-2; the match to TRBD1 covers 7 bases. The V gene end was trimmed by 2 bases and the J gene end by 5 bases; junction bases not matched to a gene: 5. The CDR3 consists of 15 residues. Germline V gives CDR1 WNHNN, CDR2 SYGVQD (reference sequence). The CDR3 loop reads CASSEEGASTGELFF. In nucleotides, the CDR3 is TGCGCCAGCAGTGAGGAGGGGGCTTCGACCGGGGAGCTGTTTTTT.

This chain connects TRBV5-4 to TRBJ2-1; the match to TRBD1 covers 9 bases. Trimming removed 3 bases from V and 4 bases from J; junction bases left unmatched: 5. This CDR3 has 15 residues. Germline V gives CDR1 SGHNT, CDR2 YYREEE (reference sequence). The CDR3 DNA sequence: TGTGCCAGCAGCTCCCTGGACAGGGGTTACAATGAGCAGTTCTTC. Encoded protein: CASSSLDRGYNEQFF.